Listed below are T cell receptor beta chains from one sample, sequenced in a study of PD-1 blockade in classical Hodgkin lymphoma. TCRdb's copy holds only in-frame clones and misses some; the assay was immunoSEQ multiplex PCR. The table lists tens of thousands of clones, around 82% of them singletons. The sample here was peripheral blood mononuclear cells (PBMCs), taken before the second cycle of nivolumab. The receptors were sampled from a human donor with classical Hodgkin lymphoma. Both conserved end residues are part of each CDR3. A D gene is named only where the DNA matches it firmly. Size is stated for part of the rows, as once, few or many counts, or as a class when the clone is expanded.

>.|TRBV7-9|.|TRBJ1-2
CASSLLSPAHGYTF
TGTGCCAGCAGCTTACTCTCGCCGGCGCATGGCTACACCTTC
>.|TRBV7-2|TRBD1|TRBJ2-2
CASSQGQWDGELFF
TGTGCCAGCAGCCAGGGACAGTGGGATGGGGAGCTGTTTTTT
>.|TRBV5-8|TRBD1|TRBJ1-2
CASSSGGPSAGYTF
TGTGCCAGCAGCTCAGGGGGCCCCTCTGCTGGCTACACCTTC
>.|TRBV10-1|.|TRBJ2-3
CASSRDPSTDTQYF
TGCGCCAGCAGTCGCGACCCAAGCACAGATACGCAGTATTTT
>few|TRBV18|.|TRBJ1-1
CASRTDQNTEAFF
TGTGCCAGTCGGACAGACCAGAACACTGAAGCTTTCTTT
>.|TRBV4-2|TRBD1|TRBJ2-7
CASSQTGTGGGEQYF
TGTGCCAGCAGCCAAACCGGGACAGGGGGAGGCGAGCAGTACTTC
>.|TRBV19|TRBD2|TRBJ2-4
CASSASGRGAKNIQYF
TGTGCCAGTTCGGCTAGCGGGAGGGGAGCCAAAAACATTCAGTACTTC
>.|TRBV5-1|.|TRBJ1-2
CASSLGGPYGYTF
TGCGCCAGCAGCTTGGGGGGGCCCTATGGCTACACCTTC
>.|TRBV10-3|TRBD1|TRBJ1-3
CAISRWDRGSGNTIYF
TGTGCCATCAGTCGATGGGACAGGGGCTCTGGAAACACCATATATTTT
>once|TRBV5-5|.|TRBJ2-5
CASSSYQETQYF
TGTGCCAGCAGCTCCTACCAAGAGACCCAGTACTTC
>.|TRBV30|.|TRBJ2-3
CAWSVRVVPDTQYF
TGTGCCTGGAGTGTACGAGTAGTCCCAGATACGCAGTATTTT
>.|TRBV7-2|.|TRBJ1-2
CASSLMTVGYTF
TGTGCCAGCAGCTTAATGACAGTTGGCTACACCTTC
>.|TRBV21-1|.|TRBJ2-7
CASSKRPDISYEQYF
TGTGCCAGCAGCAAAAGGCCTGACATAAGCTACGAGCAGTACTTC
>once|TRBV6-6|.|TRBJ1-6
CASSYGFGASPLHF
TGTGCCAGCAGTTACGGCTTTGGGGCTTCACCCCTCCACTTT
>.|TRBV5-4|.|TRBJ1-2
CASSLVGTQASGYTF
TGTGCCAGCAGCTTGGTCGGGACGCAGGCGAGTGGCTACACCTTC
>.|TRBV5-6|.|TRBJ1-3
CASTTSGRISGNTIYF
TGTGCCAGCACCACGTCAGGCAGAATCTCTGGAAACACCATATATTTT
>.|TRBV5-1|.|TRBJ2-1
CASSFLEGDEQFF
TGCGCCAGCAGCTTCCTCGAGGGCGATGAGCAGTTCTTC
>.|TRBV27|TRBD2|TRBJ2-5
CASSLWSSGGPTAQYF
TGTGCCAGCAGTTTATGGTCTAGCGGGGGCCCCACGGCCCAGTACTTC
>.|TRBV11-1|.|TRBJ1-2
CASSLEPQLKGYTF
TGTGCCAGCAGCTTAGAGCCCCAATTGAAAGGCTACACCTTC
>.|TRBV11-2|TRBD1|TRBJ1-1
CASSLWTGENTEAFF
TGTGCCAGCAGCTTATGGACAGGGGAGAACACTGAAGCTTTCTTT
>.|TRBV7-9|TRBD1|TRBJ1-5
CASSSGQVLGPQHF
TGTGCCAGCAGCTCGGGACAGGTCCTTGGGCCCCAGCATTTT
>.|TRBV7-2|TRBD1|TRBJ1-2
CASSPRTGDGYTF
TGTGCCAGCAGCCCCCGGACAGGGGATGGCTACACCTTC
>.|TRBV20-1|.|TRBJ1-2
CSARPPYGYTF
TGCAGTGCTAGACCCCCCTATGGCTACACCTTC
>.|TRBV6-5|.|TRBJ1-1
CASSYGSEAFF
TGTGCCAGCAGTTACGGCTCTGAAGCTTTCTTT
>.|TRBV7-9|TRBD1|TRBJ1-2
CASSTRGRGPENYGYTF
TGTGCCAGCAGCACCAGGGGTAGGGGGCCCGAGAACTATGGCTACACCTTC